This section outlines one T cell receptor beta chain sequence together with its context. Its matching antigen is unknown. Losses at the gene ends were 0 bases for V and 10 bases for J; bases not matched to a gene: 8. There are 15 residues in the CDR3. From germline, CDR1 is MNHEY and CDR2 SMNVEV (reference sequence). The sample originates from a study of OX40 agonist ivuxolimab in advanced cancers. Study-wide context: From 23 to 79 years was the age range, with a mean of roughly 59 years, and about 78% were male. General study points: Averaging showed that CD8+ T cells had more expanded clones than CD4+ did.

Sequencing was performed with immunoSEQ multiplex PCR; in TCRdb, only in-frame clones are kept and a portion is missing. The sample lists around 84,000 clones; about nine tenths were seen once. The clonotype was recovered from an adult with an advanced solid tumor such as melanoma, head and neck, liver or kidney cancer. The chain recombines TRBV27 with TRBJ1-2, with 10 bases matching TRBD1. The sample consisted of CD4+ or CD8+ T cells sorted from blood, taken in a trial of the OX40 agonist ivuxolimab. The CDR3 loop is CASSLSKDRGVYYTF. DNA of the CDR3: TGTGCCAGCAGTTTATCGAAGGACAGGGGGGTATACTACACCTTC.